This T cell receptor beta chain was found in a study of early T cells in non-severe SARS-CoV-2 infection. Study summary: The chains were unpaired, and the sequenced material was bulk RNA from unsorted whole blood.

Germline V gene data show CDR1 as LNHDA and CDR2 as SQIVND (reference sequence). The germline V and J ends were trimmed by 1 base and 7 bases, with 10 bases remaining between them. This CDR3 has 13 residues. MiXCR, run by TCRdb on the 5' RACE reads, gives a single entry per CDR3 protein. Counted here are about 59,000 distinct CDR3 sequences, approximately 12% occurring once; the ten biggest clones make up around 1.4%. Findings and limits, study-wide: The matching step, a VDJdb search, favored anti-spike CD8 responses and missed private and CD4 specificities.

Of note for this clonotype: Antigen: not known.

This clonotype originated in an adult who was a healthcare worker with PCR-confirmed SARS-CoV-2 infection or an uninfected control (not recorded which). Specimen: whole blood. V usage is TRBV19 and J usage is TRBJ1-1, with D uncertain. The CDR3 is CASSIGVELEAFF. The CDR3 DNA reads as TGTGCCAGTAGTATAGGTGTGGAGCTTGAAGCTTTCTTT.